This entry lists 29 T cell receptor beta chains sequenced from one sample in a study of CD8+CD57+ T cells in acquired aplastic anemia. CD8+CD57+ cell expansion had been shown by flow cytometry in patients chosen for sequencing. CDR3 and TCR beta VDJ profiling relied on a genomic DNA template. TCRdb reanalysed the reads using MiXCR and keeps one entry per CDR3 protein. The sample gives some 92,000 distinct CDR3 sequences, roughly two thirds of which show up once; 65% is in the top ten. Material for sequencing was sorted CD4+, CD8+, or CD8+CD57+ T cells (not recorded which) from PBMCs. These receptor sequences come from a human donor with aplastic anemia.

V is TRBV19 and J is TRBJ1-6; D uncertain. V was cut by 1 base and J by 6 bases, with 4 bases left in between. Per the germline V gene, CDR1 is LNHDA and CDR2 is SQIVND (reference sequence). CDR3 length equals 13 residues. The CDR3 protein is CASSIAGNSPLHF. CDR3 nucleotides: TGTGCCAGTAGTATAGCGGGTAATTCACCCCTCCACTTT.

The chain combines TRBV7-2 with TRBJ2-7; 7 nucleotides align to TRBD1. The V gene's germline CDR1 is SGHTA and CDR2 FQGNSA. The ends lost 0 bases at V and 6 bases at J; junction bases unmatched: 11. CDR3 length equals 16 residues. DNA for the CDR3: TGTGCCAGCAGCTTAGCGAGTCGACAGGGTGGGGGCGAGCAGTACTTC. Amino acid sequence: CASSLASRQGGGEQYF.

The chain combines TRBV2 with TRBJ2-2, with D perhaps matching TRBD2 (5 bases). This CDR3 spans 15 amino acids. Trimming pared 9 bases from V and 3 bases from J, leaving 17 bases between. Germline V gives CDR1 SNHLY, CDR2 FYNNEI. The DNA for the CDR3 is TGTGCCAGAAGCGAGGCTAGCCGGGACACCGGGGAGCTGTTTTTT. Amino acids: CARSEASRDTGELFF.

The count of this clonotype is one. J is TRBJ2-7 and V is TRBV9; possibly TRBD2 for D (6 bases). Trimming removed 0 bases from V and 2 bases from J, with 12 bases in between. This CDR3 spans 15 amino acids. Germline CDR1 and CDR2: SGDLS and YYNGEE. In DNA, the CDR3 is TGTGCCAGCAGCGTAGGAGGTCTAGCGACCTACGAGCAGTACTTC. It specifies CASSVGGLATYEQYF.

This sequence joins TRBV2 and TRBJ1-5; D is ambiguous. This CDR3 has 12 residues. Germline lookup yields CDR1 SNHLY and CDR2 FYNNEI. V was cut by 0 bases and J by 4 bases, with 1 base left in between. CDR3 amino acids: CASSEANQPQHF. CDR3 coding DNA: TGTGCCAGCAGTGAAGCTAATCAGCCCCAGCATTTT.

DNA of the CDR3: TGTGCCATCAGTGAAAGGGTGAACACTGAAGCTTTCTTT. Translated, it gives CAISERVNTEAFF. V is TRBV10-3 and J is TRBJ1-1; no clear D gene. V shed 3 bases and J shed 0 bases, with 5 bases lying between them. In germline, CDR1 is ENHRY, CDR2 SYGVKD. This CDR3 has 13 residues.

The rearrangement joins TRBV10-3 to TRBJ2-7; 9 bases map to TRBD1. This CDR3 is built from 16 residues. The germline V gene encodes CDR1 ENHRY and CDR2 SYGVKD. Trimming cost V 0 bases and J 0 bases; bases outside gene matches: 3. The CDR3 protein is CAISESMGQGSYEQYF. The CDR3 bases are TGTGCCATCAGTGAGTCGATGGGACAGGGCTCCTACGAGCAGTACTTC.

The CDR3 spells CASSLMDAGSGANVLTF. The CDR3 DNA reads as TGTGCCAGCAGCTTGATGGACGCAGGCTCTGGGGCCAACGTCCTGACTTTC. The rearrangement links TRBV11-2 to TRBJ2-6, with no clear D. The V and J ends lost 3 bases and 0 bases respectively, with 12 bases between them. Germline CDR1 and CDR2: SGHAT and FQNNGV. This CDR3 has 17 amino acids.

This chain connects TRBV28 to TRBJ1-1; D not certain. The V end was cut by 5 bases, the J end by 5 bases, with 12 bases between. CDR3 length: 13 residues. Germline loops: CDR1 MDHEN, CDR2 SYDVKM. CDR3 region: CASSLITETEAFF. The CDR3 DNA reads TGTGCCAGCAGTCTAATAACTGAAACTGAAGCTTTCTTT. Using reference TRBV28 and TRBJ1-1 for the parts outside the CDR3, the full variable domain is DVKVTQSSRYLVKRTGEKVFLECVQDMDHENMFWYRQDPGLGLRLIYFSYDVKMKEKGDIPEGYSVSREKKERFSLILESASTNQTSMYLCASSLITETEAFFGQGTRLTVV.

The rearrangement uses TRBV7-9 and TRBJ1-2; a weak D match, TRBD1 (6 bases). V dropped 5 bases and J dropped 3 bases, with 16 bases sitting between them. The germline CDR1 and CDR2 sequences are SEHNR and FQNEAQ (reference sequence). The CDR3 runs 15 residues. The DNA of the CDR3 is TGTGCCAGCAGCCCCAGACAGGCGAGCTACTATGGCTACACCTTC. It encodes CASSPRQASYYGYTF.

The rearrangement uses TRBV24-1 and TRBJ2-4, with D maybe TRBD1 (6 bases). The CDR3 is 15 residues long. Germline V gene sequence: CDR1 KGHDR, CDR2 SFDVKD. V gave up 4 bases and J gave up 6 bases, with 15 bases separating them. The CDR3 region is CATSDSGAGANIQYF. In DNA form, the CDR3 reads TGTGCCACCAGTGACTCAGGGGCCGGAGCAAACATTCAGTACTTC.

This clonotype showed up just a few times. This chain connects TRBV20-1 to TRBJ2-5, with 8 bases that match TRBD1. Looked up from germline, CDR1 is DFQATT and CDR2 is SNEGSKA (reference sequence). CDR3 length equals 14 residues. With V trimmed by 0 bases and J by 5 bases, 5 bases remained unmatched. In DNA form, the CDR3 reads TGCAGTGCTAGAGATCCAGGGGGCGACGAGACCCAGTACTTC. Amino acids: CSARDPGGDETQYF.

At least ten counts were recorded for this clonotype. The V call is TRBV7-9, the J call TRBJ2-2; 10 nucleotides align to TRBD2. J gave up 5 bases and V 5 bases, and 5 bases lay outside the gene matches. Germline-derived CDR1 and CDR2 are SEHNR and FQNEAQ (reference sequence). The CDR3 loop spans 15 amino acids. CDR3 coding DNA: TGTGCCAGCAGCAGTAGCGGGAGGAGGACCGGGGAGCTGTTTTTT. Translating it yields CASSSSGRRTGELFF. The entire variable domain, with the rest obtained from reference TRBV7-9 and TRBJ2-2, is as follows: DTGVSQNPRHKITKRGQNVTFRCDPISEHNRLYWYRQTLGQGPEFLTYFQNEAQLEKSRLLSDRFSAERPKGSFSTLEIQRTEQGDSAMYLCASSSSGRRTGELFFGEGSRLTVL.

This chain connects TRBV5-1 to TRBJ2-7, with 9 bases matching TRBD1. V lost 0 bases, J lost 7 bases, and 8 bases stayed unmatched. CDR1 is SGHRS, CDR2 YFSETQ, per germline. This CDR3 region has 15 residues. In DNA form, the CDR3 reads TGCGCCAGCAGCTTGGCCCCGACAGGGGGATTGGAGCAGTACTTC. Translation: CASSLAPTGGLEQYF. The whole variable domain, filled in from reference TRBV5-1 and TRBJ2-7, reads KAGVTQTPRYLIKTRGQQVTLSCSPISGHRSVSWYQQTPGQGLQFLFEYFSETQRNKGNFPGRFSGRQFSNSRSEMNVSTLELGDSALYLCASSLAPTGGLEQYFGPGTRLTVT.

This rearrangement joins TRBV7-3 to TRBJ1-1; 11 bases agree with TRBD1. The CDR3 length is 15 residues. Germline V gives CDR1 SGHTA, CDR2 FQGTGA. The V gene end was trimmed by 5 bases and the J gene end by 3 bases; junction bases not matched to a gene: 5. CDR3 sequence (DNA): TGTGCCAGCAGCCTATGGGACAGGGGGGACACTGAAGCTTTCTTT. This encodes CASSLWDRGDTEAFF.

The rearrangement links TRBV13 to TRBJ1-2; D is unresolved. Germline V gives CDR1 PRHDT, CDR2 FYEKMQ (reference sequence). Trimming cost V 0 bases and J 7 bases, with 9 bases left between them. The CDR3 length is 13 residues. The CDR3 protein is CASSLGGGIGYTF. CDR3 coding DNA: TGTGCCAGCAGCTTAGGGGGCGGGATTGGCTACACCTTC.

J is TRBJ2-2 and V is TRBV5-1; 8 nucleotides match TRBD1. Trimming cost V 3 bases and J 2 bases; bases outside gene matches: 6. This CDR3 has 16 residues. Germline CDR1 and CDR2: SGHRS and YFSETQ. Here the CDR3 DNA reads TGCGCCAGCAGCTGGGCCACAGGGGGAAACACCGGGGAGCTGTTTTTT. Protein product: CASSWATGGNTGELFF.

The chain is built from TRBV7-6 and TRBJ2-3; D call uncertain. The CDR3 sequence is 13 residues long. Germline-derived CDR1 and CDR2 are SGHVS and FNYEAQ. V lost 1 base and J 2 bases, leaving 4 bases between the germline ends. CDR3 amino acids: CASSLEYTDTQYF. CDR3 DNA sequence: TGTGCCAGCAGCTTAGAATACACAGATACGCAGTATTTT.

The chain uses TRBV7-9 and TRBJ2-7; TRBD1 is a possible D gene (6 bases). Germline V gene data show CDR1 as SEHNR and CDR2 as FQNEAQ (reference sequence). The CDR3 loop spans 12 amino acids. V was clipped by 5 bases and J by 5 bases, with 10 bases between them. CDR3 bases: TGTGCCAGCAGCCTCCGACAGGACGAGCAGTACTTC. This sequence encodes CASSLRQDEQYF.

The chain employs TRBV19 and TRBJ1-6; 10 bases fit TRBD1. V was pared by 9 bases and J by 14 bases, with 7 bases of the junction left unmatched. Germline loops: CDR1 LNHDA, CDR2 SQIVND (reference sequence). The CDR3 sequence is 12 residues long. CDR3 loop: CASNPGQGTLHF. In DNA form, the CDR3 reads TGTGCCAGCAATCCGGGACAGGGGACCCTCCACTTT.

The rearrangement uses TRBV20-1 and TRBJ2-7; 8 bases agree with TRBD2. Germline values: CDR1 DFQATT, CDR2 SNEGSKA (reference sequence). J gave up 6 bases and V 0 bases, and 10 bases lay outside the gene matches. The CDR3 runs 15 residues. In DNA form, the CDR3 reads TGCAGTGCTAGAGAAACTAGCGGAGCACTCGTCGAGCAGTACTTC. This sequence encodes CSARETSGALVEQYF.

In this sample, this clonotype turned up a few times. The J gene is TRBJ2-7, the V gene TRBV24-1; D is uncertain. The CDR3 spans 13 residues. With 3 bases removed from V and 5 bases from J, the gap between germline ends came to 10 bases. Germline CDR1 KGHDR, CDR2 SFDVKD. CDR3 sequence reads: CATSDRVTHEQYF. For the CDR3, the DNA is TGTGCCACCAGTGATCGAGTTACCCACGAGCAGTACTTC.

As concerns this clonotype: An end of the junction does not agree with germline; a read error may underlie this. CDR3 in amino acids: CASSLSGDETQYF. The DNA for the CDR3 is TGCGCCAGCAGCCTAAGTGGGGATGAGACCCAGTACTTC. The chain combines TRBV7-2 with TRBJ2-5; D is ambiguous. The CDR3 covers 13 residues. In germline, CDR1 is SGHTA, CDR2 FQGNSA.

The genes are TRBV15 and TRBJ1-3; possibly TRBD1 for D (6 bases). Trimming left V 0 bases short and J 4 bases short, with 16 bases between. The CDR3 runs to 17 residues. Per germline, CDR1 LNHNV and CDR2 YYDKDF (reference sequence). CDR3: CATSRDRQVGEGNTIYF. The CDR3 DNA is TGTGCCACCAGCAGAGATCGACAGGTCGGAGAGGGAAACACCATATATTTT.

The rearrangement joins TRBV10-3 to TRBJ2-2; D uncertain. The length of the CDR3 is 12 residues. The ends were cut back, 0 bases at V and 8 bases at J, with 4 bases in the middle. Germline V gene lookup returns CDR1 ENHRY and CDR2 SYGVKD. CDR3: CAISESYGELFF. The CDR3 DNA reads TGTGCCATCAGTGAGTCGTATGGGGAGCTGTTTTTT.

This clonotype was counted at least ten times. The J gene is TRBJ2-7, the V gene TRBV2, with TRBD1 identical over 9 bases. J lost 1 base, V lost 7 bases, and 2 bases had no gene match. The CDR3 consists of 13 residues. Looked up from germline, CDR1 is SNHLY and CDR2 is FYNNEI. CDR3 protein: CASIGQGSYEQYF. DNA of the CDR3: TGTGCCAGCATAGGACAGGGGTCCTACGAGCAGTACTTC. The complete variable domain, with remaining parts taken from reference TRBV2 and TRBJ2-7, reads EPEVTQTPSHQVTQMGQEVILRCVPISNHLYFYWYRQILGQKVEFLVSFYNNEISEKSEIFDDQFSVERPDGSNFTLKIRSTKLEDSAMYFCASIGQGSYEQYFGPGTRLTVT.

This clonotype has at least ten counts. This chain's CDR3 is CSARGGTSGKGEQFF. CDR3 nucleotides: TGCAGTGCTAGAGGGGGGACTAGCGGGAAAGGTGAGCAGTTCTTC. The rearrangement joins TRBV20-1 to TRBJ2-1; the match to TRBD2 covers 13 bases. V dropped 1 base and J dropped 9; count of bases not matched to a gene: 6. The CDR3 covers 15 residues. CDR1 is DFQATT and CDR2 is SNEGSKA in the germline V gene (reference sequence).

This chain uses TRBV20-1 with TRBJ1-6; TRBD1 aligns across 11 bases. This CDR3 comprises 15 residues. With V trimmed by 3 bases and J by 9 bases, 7 bases remained unmatched. The germline V gene has CDR1 DFQATT and CDR2 SNEGSKA (reference sequence). The CDR3 sequence is CSARLDRGRGSPLHF. The CDR3 DNA is TGCAGTGCTAGGTTGGACAGGGGGCGAGGTTCACCCCTCCACTTT.

This rearrangement joins TRBV11-1 to TRBJ2-1; D is unresolved. The CDR3 covers 12 residues. V was shortened by 5 bases and J by 0 bases, with 2 bases between the two germline ends. Germline lookup yields CDR1 SGHAT and CDR2 FQDESV (reference sequence). The CDR3 sequence is CASSGSYNEQFF. The CDR3 DNA sequence: TGTGCCAGCAGCGGCTCCTACAATGAGCAGTTCTTC.